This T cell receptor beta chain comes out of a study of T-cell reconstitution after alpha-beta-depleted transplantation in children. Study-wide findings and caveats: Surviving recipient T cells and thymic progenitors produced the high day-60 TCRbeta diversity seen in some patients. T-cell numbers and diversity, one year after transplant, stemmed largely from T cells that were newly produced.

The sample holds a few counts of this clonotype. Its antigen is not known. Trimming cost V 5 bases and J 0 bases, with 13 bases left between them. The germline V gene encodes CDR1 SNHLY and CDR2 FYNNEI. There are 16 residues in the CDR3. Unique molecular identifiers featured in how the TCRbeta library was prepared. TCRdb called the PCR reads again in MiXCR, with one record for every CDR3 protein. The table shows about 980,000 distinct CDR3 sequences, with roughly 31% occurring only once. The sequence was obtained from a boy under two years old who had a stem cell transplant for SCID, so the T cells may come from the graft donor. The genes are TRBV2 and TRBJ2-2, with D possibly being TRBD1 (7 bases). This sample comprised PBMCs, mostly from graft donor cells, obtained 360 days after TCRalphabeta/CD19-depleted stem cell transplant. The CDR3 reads CASSRGDSANTGELFF. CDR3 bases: TGTGCCAGCAGTAGGGGGGACAGCGCGAACACCGGGGAGCTGTTTTTT. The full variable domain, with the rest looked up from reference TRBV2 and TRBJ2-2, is EPEVTQTPSHQVTQMGQEVILRCVPISNHLYFYWYRQILGQKVEFLVSFYNNEISEKSEIFDDQFSVERPDGSNFTLKIRSTKLEDSAMYFCASSRGDSANTGELFFGEGSRLTVL.